These T cell receptor beta chains were read from a single sample in a study of T cells after yellow fever vaccination. A single record per CDR3 protein comes from TCRdb applying MiXCR to the 5' RACE reads. Of roughly 400,000 distinct CDR3 sequences in the sample, roughly a sixth were seen once. The source was PBMCs, collected before the yellow fever booster vaccination. The source is a man between 18 and 29 years old who received the YFV17D yellow fever vaccine. Both conserved end residues are part of each CDR3. The order of the fields is D gene, clone size, V gene, J gene, CDR3 protein, CDR3 DNA. D genes are given only for firm matches. Clone size is shown for a subset of rows, as once, few, many or a class of expanded clone.

-,few,TRBV9,TRBJ1-5,CASSVSSVTNQPQHF,TGTGCCAGCAGCGTATCATCCGTCACCAATCAGCCCCAGCATTTT
-,-,TRBV7-9,TRBJ1-6,CASTRADSPLHF,TGTGCCAGCACCAGGGCGGATTCACCCCTCCACTTT
-,-,TRBV20-1,TRBJ2-4,CSARVDGWGNIQYF,TGCAGTGCTAGAGTGGACGGCTGGGGAAACATTCAGTACTTC
-,many,TRBV7-2,TRBJ1-4,CASSGQTGPNEKLFF,TGTGCCAGCAGCGGACAGACGGGACCTAATGAAAAACTGTTTTTT
-,few,TRBV29-1,TRBJ2-5,CSVSNQETQYF,TGCAGCGTTTCGAACCAAGAGACCCAGTACTTC
-,once,TRBV5-1,TRBJ2-1,CASSRFLGAGYNEQFF,TGCGCCAGCAGCCGCTTTTTGGGGGCTGGGTACAATGAGCAGTTCTTC
-,-,TRBV4-3,TRBJ2-3,CASSKDYGTLSTDTQYF,TGCGCCAGCAGCAAAGACTACGGGACGCTGAGCACAGATACGCAGTATTTT
TRBD2,once,TRBV12-3/TRBV12-4,TRBJ2-3,CASIVSGGADTQYF,TGTGCCAGCATCGTTAGCGGGGGGGCGGATACGCAGTATTTT
-,once,TRBV7-6,TRBJ2-3,CAIAKADTQYF,TGTGCCATCGCAAAAGCAGATACGCAGTATTTT
-,-,TRBV5-4,TRBJ1-6,CASSDGTSNNSPLHF,TGTGCCAGCAGCGACGGGACATCGAATAATTCACCCCTCCACTTT
TRBD2,few,TRBV6-1,TRBJ2-5,CASSESGTYQETQYF,TGTGCCAGCAGTGAAAGCGGGACGTACCAAGAGACCCAGTACTTC
-,-,TRBV28,TRBJ1-2,CASSLGHFYGYTF,TGTGCCAGCAGCCTGGGACATTTCTATGGCTACACCTTC
-,-,TRBV6-5,TRBJ2-7,CASTNQGYEQYF,TGTGCCAGCACCAATCAGGGGTACGAGCAGTACTTC
-,-,TRBV21-1,TRBJ1-3,CASSGRQGTGNTIYF,TGTGCCAGCAGCGGAAGACAGGGTACCGGAAACACCATATATTTT
-,few,TRBV7-9,TRBJ2-2,CASSLEGGNTGELFF,TGTGCCAGCAGCTTAGAAGGCGGGAACACCGGGGAGCTGTTTTTT
-,-,TRBV12-3/TRBV12-4,TRBJ1-1,CASSETENTEAFF,TGTGCCAGCAGCGAGACTGAGAACACTGAAGCTTTCTTT
-,few,TRBV29-1,TRBJ2-1,CSVDVRVQKEQFF,TGCAGCGTTGATGTCCGGGTCCAAAAGGAGCAGTTCTTC
-,few,TRBV7-2,TRBJ1-1,CASGMIQGNTEAFF,TGTGCCAGCGGCATGATACAGGGAAACACTGAAGCTTTCTTT
-,many,TRBV12-3/TRBV12-4,TRBJ1-2,CASRQGGYGYTF,TGTGCCAGCAGACAGGGAGGCTATGGCTACACCTTC
-,few,TRBV28,TRBJ1-5,CASSLLHYLRPQHF,TGTGCCAGCAGTTTATTGCACTACCTTCGGCCCCAGCATTTT
-,many,TRBV4-2,TRBJ1-2,CASSQGGRGYGYTF,TGTGCCAGCAGCCAAGGGGGCAGAGGGTATGGCTACACCTTC
-,-,TRBV10-3,TRBJ2-3,CAISDRGISTDTQYF,TGTGCCATCAGTGACAGGGGAATTAGCACAGATACGCAGTATTTT
-,-,TRBV6-6,TRBJ2-6,CASSYTQGDANVLTF,TGTGCCAGCAGTTACACCCAGGGTGACGCCAACGTCCTGACTTTC
TRBD1,-,TRBV10-3,TRBJ1-6,CAISEEGQGYDSPLHF,TGTGCCATCAGTGAGGAGGGACAGGGGTATGATTCACCCCTCCACTTT
-,few,TRBV10-3,TRBJ2-3,CAISPRGGAADTQYF,TGTGCCATCAGCCCGAGAGGGGGTGCGGCAGATACGCAGTATTTT
-,few,TRBV5-1,TRBJ1-1,CASSLGRGDTEAFF,TGCGCCAGCAGCTTGGGCAGGGGCGACACTGAAGCTTTCTTT
-,few,TRBV20-1,TRBJ1-5,CSAAGVSSNQPQHF,TGCAGTGCTGCAGGTGTAAGTAGCAATCAGCCCCAGCATTTT
-,-,TRBV5-1,TRBJ1-1,CASSFRGADTEAFF,TGCGCCAGCAGCTTCCGAGGGGCGGACACTGAAGCTTTCTTT